This TCR beta chain was recovered during a study of radiotherapy plus CTLA-4 blockade in lung cancer. On the study more broadly: The study recorded objective responses in around a sixth of patients and disease control in approximately 29%.

V was trimmed by 7 bases and J by 4 bases, leaving 11 bases between them. CDR1 and CDR2 from the germline V gene are MDHEN and SYDVKM. The CDR3 sequence is 12 residues long. The table lists this clone with a few counts. No antigen is known for it. Method: immunoSEQ multiplex PCR; TCRdb's copy keeps in-frame clones and lacks some. This table has 85,000 to 90,000 clones, around 72% appearing once. Overall study results and limits: The study found tumor-derived TCR clones expanded in blood after radiotherapy plus ipilimumab.

The sample consisted of peripheral blood, taken from a patient treated with radiotherapy plus ipilimumab. The rearrangement uses TRBV28 and TRBJ2-7; D is perhaps TRBD1 (5 bases). This sequence originates from a human donor with non-small cell lung cancer that progressed on radiotherapy plus ipilimumab. CDR3 sequence (DNA): TGTGCCAGCACCAAACCAGGGTACGAGCAGTACTTC. Encoded protein: CASTKPGYEQYF.